This T cell receptor (beta chain) was identified in a study of OX40 agonist ivuxolimab in advanced cancers. Background on the study: Intravenous ivuxolimab at 0.01 to 10 mg/kg was given to patients every 2 weeks. Males comprised 82.7% of the group, whose mean age was roughly 64 years (range roughly 20 to 85). Regarding the study as a whole: The CD4+ and CD8+ T cells in the blood had expanded clonally by week 6 at 0.1 to 3.0 mg/kg.

In its sample, this clone was seen once. Its antigen is as yet unknown. V was trimmed by 2 bases and J by 2 bases, leaving 9 bases between them. CDR1 SGHTA and CDR2 FQGTGA come from the germline V gene. The CDR3 is 14 amino acids. Method: immunoSEQ multiplex PCR; TCRdb's copy keeps in-frame clones and lacks some. The sample includes tens of thousands of clones, about 82% of them seen just once. The TCR originated in an adult with an advanced solid tumor such as melanoma, head and neck, liver or kidney cancer. Here the sequenced sample was CD4+ or CD8+ T cells sorted from blood, taken in a trial of the OX40 agonist ivuxolimab. The chain employs TRBV7-3 and TRBJ2-5, with D possibly TRBD2 on 5 matching bases. CDR3 sequence: CASSLSGIQETQYF. DNA of the CDR3: TGTGCCAGCAGCTTATCGGGAATACAAGAGACCCAGTACTTC.